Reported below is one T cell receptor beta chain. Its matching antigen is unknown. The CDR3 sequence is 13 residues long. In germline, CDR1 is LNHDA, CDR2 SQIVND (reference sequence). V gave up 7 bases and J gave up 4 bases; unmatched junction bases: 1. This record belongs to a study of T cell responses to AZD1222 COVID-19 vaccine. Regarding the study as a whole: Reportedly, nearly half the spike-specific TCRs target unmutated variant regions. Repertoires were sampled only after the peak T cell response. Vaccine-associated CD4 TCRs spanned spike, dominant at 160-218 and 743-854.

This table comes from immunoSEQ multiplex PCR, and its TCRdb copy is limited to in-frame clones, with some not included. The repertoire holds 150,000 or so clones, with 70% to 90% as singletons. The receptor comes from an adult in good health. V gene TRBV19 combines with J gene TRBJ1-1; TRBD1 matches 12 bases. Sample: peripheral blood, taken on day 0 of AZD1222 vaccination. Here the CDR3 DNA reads TGTGCCAGTAAGGGACAGGGGGCCACTGAAGCTTTCTTT. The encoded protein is CASKGQGATEAFF.